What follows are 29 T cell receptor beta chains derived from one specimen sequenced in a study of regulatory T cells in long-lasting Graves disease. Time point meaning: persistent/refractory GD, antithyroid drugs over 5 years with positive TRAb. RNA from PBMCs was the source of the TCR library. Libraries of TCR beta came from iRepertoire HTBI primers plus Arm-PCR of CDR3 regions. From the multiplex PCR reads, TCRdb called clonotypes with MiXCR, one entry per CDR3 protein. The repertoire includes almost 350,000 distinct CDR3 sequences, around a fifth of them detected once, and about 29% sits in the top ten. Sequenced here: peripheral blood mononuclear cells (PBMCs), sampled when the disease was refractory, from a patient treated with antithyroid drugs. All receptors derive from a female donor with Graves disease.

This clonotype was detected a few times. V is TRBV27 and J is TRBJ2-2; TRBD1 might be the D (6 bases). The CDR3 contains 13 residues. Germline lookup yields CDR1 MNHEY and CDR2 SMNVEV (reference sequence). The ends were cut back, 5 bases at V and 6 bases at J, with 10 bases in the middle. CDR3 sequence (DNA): TGTGCCAGCAGTCCCCGACAGGCCGGGGAGCTGTTTTTT. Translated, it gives CASSPRQAGELFF.

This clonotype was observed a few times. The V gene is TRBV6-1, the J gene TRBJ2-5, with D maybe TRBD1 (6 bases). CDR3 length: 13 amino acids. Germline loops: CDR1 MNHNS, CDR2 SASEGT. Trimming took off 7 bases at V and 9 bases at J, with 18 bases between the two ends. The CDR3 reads CASKRAGPGAQYF. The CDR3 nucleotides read TGTGCCAGCAAAAGGGCGGGCCCAGGGGCCCAGTACTTC.

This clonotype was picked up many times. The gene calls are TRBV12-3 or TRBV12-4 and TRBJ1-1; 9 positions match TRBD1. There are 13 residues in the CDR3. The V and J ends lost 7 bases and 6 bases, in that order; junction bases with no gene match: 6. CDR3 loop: CASNHRQGAEAFF. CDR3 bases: TGTGCCAGCAACCACAGACAGGGGGCTGAAGCTTTCTTT.

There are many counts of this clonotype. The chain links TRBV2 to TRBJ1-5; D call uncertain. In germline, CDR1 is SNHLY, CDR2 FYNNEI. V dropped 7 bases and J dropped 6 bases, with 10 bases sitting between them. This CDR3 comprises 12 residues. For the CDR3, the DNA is TGTGCCAGCACCCAGCGGGGTCAGCCCCAGCATTTT. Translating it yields CASTQRGQPQHF.

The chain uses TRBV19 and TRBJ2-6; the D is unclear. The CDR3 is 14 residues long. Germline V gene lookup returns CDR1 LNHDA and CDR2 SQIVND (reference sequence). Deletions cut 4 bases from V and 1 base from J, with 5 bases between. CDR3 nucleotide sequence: TGTGCCAGTAGTAAGAGGTCTGGGGCCAACGTCCTGACTTTC. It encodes CASSKRSGANVLTF.

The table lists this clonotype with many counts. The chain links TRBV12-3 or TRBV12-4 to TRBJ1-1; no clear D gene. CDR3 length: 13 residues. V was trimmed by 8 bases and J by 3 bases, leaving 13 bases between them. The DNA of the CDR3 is TGTGCCAGCTCTAGGACGCTCCACACTGAAGCTTTCTTT. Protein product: CASSRTLHTEAFF.

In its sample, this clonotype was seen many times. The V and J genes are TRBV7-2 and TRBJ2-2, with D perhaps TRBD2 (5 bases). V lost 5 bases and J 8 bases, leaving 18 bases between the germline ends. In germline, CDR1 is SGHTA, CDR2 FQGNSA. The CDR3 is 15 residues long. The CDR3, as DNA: TGTGCCAGCAGCCCCCGGGGTTTGTCCGGTGGGGAGCTGTTTTTT. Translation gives CASSPRGLSGGELFF.

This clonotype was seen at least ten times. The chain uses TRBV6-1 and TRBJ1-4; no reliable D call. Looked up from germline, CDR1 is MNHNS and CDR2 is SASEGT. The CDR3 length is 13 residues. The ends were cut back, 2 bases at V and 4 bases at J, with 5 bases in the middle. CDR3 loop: CASSEWLNEKLFF. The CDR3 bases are TGTGCCAGCAGTGAATGGCTTAATGAAAAACTGTTTTTT.

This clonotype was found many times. In DNA form, the CDR3 reads TGTGCCAGCAGCCGACCCTTAACAGGGGGAGAGACCCAGTACTTC. It translates to CASSRPLTGGETQYF. The chain has TRBV3-1 and TRBJ2-5, with 8 positions matching TRBD1. The ends lost 4 bases at V and 4 bases at J; junction bases unmatched: 8. Looked up from germline, CDR1 is LGHDT and CDR2 is YNNKEL (reference sequence). The CDR3 length is 15 residues.

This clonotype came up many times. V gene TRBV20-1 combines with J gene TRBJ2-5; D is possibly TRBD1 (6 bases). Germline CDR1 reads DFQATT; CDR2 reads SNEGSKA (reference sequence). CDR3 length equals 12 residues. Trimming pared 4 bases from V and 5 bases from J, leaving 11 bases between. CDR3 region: CSAKDRTETQYF. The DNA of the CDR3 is TGCAGTGCTAAAGACAGGACGGAGACCCAGTACTTC.

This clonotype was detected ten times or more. The CDR3: CASLTGPYSSGANVLTF. In DNA form, the CDR3 reads TGTGCCAGTCTGACAGGGCCCTATAGCTCTGGGGCCAACGTCCTGACTTTC. The chain employs TRBV28 and TRBJ2-6, with TRBD1 identical over 7 bases. V trimming: 9 bases; J trimming: 0 bases; junction bases outside the gene matches: 11. The CDR3 contains 17 residues. From germline, CDR1 is MDHEN and CDR2 SYDVKM.

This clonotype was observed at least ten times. CDR3 nucleotides: TGTGCCACCAAAGAGACCCAGTACTTC. As protein: CATKETQYF. This chain uses TRBV2 with TRBJ2-5; no firm D call. V gave up 10 bases and J gave up 3 bases, with 3 bases separating them. The CDR3 is made up of 9 amino acids. Germline assignment: CDR1 SNHLY and CDR2 FYNNEI. The variable domain in full, completed from reference TRBV2 and TRBJ2-5, reads EPEVTQTPSHQVTQMGQEVILRCVPISNHLYFYWYRQILGQKVEFLVSFYNNEISEKSEIFDDQFSVERPDGSNFTLKIRSTKLEDSAMYFCATKETQYFGPGTRLLVL.

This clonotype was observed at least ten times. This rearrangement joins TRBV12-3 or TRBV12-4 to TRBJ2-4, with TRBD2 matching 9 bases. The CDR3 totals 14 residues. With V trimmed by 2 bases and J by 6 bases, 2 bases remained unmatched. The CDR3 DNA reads TGTGCCAGCAGTTTATTTAGCGGGGGAAACATTCAGTACTTC. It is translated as CASSLFSGGNIQYF.

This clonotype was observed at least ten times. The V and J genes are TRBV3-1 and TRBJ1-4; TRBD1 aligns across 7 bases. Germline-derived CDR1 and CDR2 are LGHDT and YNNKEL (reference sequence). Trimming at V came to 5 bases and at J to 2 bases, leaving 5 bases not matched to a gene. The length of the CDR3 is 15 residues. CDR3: CASSGTGVTNEKLFF. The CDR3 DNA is TGTGCCAGCAGCGGAACAGGGGTGACTAATGAAAAACTGTTTTTT.

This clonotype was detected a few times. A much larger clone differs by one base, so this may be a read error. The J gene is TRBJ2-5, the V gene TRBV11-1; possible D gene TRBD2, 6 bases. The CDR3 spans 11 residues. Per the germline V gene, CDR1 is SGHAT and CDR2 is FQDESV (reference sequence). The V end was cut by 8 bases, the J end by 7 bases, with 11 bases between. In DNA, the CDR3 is TGTGCCAGCGGCGACGGGAGGACCCAGTACTTC. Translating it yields CASGDGRTQYF.

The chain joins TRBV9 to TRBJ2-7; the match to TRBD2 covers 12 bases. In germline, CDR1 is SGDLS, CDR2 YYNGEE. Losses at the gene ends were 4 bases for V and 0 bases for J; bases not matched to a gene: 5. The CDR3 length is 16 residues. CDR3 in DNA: TGTGCCAGCAGCAAATCGGGACTAGCGGGCTCCTACGAGCAGTACTTC. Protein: CASSKSGLAGSYEQYF.

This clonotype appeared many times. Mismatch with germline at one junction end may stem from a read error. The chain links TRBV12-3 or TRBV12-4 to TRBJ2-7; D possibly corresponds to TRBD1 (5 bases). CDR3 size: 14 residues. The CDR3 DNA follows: TGTGCCAGCAGCTTAGGGCAGGGTTTCTACGAGCAGTACTTC. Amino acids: CASSLGQGFYEQYF.

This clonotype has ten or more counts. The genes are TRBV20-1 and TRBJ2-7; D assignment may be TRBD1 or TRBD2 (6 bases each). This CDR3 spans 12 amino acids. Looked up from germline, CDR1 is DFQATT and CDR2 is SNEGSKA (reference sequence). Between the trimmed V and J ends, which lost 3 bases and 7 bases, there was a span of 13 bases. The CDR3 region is CSASPGAREQYF. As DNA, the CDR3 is TGCAGTGCTAGCCCGGGGGCGAGGGAGCAGTACTTC.

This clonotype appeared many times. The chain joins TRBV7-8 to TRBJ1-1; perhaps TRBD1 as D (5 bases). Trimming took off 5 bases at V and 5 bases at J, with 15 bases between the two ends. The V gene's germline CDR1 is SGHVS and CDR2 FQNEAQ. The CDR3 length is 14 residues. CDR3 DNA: TGTGCCAGCAGCCATCAAGGCGGGGGGACTGAAGCTTTCTTT. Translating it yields CASSHQGGGTEAFF.

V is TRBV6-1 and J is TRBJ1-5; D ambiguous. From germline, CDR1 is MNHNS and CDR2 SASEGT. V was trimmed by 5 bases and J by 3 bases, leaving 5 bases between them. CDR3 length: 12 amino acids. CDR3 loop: CASSPSNQPQHF. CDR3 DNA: TGTGCCAGCAGTCCCTCCAATCAGCCCCAGCATTTT.

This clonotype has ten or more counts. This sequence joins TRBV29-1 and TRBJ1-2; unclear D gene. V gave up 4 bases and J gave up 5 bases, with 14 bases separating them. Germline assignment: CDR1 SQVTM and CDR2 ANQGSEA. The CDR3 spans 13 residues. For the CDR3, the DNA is TGCAGCGTTGTATTACCGGCCATTTATGGCTACACCTTC. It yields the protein CSVVLPAIYGYTF.

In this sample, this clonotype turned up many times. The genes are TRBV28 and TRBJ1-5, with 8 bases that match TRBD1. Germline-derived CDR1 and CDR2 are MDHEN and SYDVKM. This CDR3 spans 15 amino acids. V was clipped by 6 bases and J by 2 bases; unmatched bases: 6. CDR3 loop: CASRRTGGRNQPQHF. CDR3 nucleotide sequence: TGTGCCAGCAGAAGAACAGGGGGTCGCAATCAGCCCCAGCATTTT.

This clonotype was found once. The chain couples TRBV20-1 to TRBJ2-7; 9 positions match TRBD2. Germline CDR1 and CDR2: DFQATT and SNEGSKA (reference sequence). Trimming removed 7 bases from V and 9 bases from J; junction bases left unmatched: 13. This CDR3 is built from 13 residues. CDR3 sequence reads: CSGLSSSGVVQYF. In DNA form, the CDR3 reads TGCAGTGGATTGAGTTCTAGCGGGGTAGTGCAGTACTTC.

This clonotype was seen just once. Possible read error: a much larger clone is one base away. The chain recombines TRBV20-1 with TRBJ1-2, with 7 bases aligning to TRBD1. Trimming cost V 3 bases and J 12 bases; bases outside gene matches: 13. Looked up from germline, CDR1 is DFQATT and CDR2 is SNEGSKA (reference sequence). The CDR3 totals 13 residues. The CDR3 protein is CSARNRGQGGHTF. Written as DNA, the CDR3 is TGCAGTGCTAGGAACAGGGGTCAGGGCGGCCACACCTTC.

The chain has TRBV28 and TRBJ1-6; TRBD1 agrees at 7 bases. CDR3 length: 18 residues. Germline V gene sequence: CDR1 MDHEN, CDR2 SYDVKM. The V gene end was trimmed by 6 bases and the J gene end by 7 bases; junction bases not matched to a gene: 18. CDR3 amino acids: CASSPGTAALRINSPLHF. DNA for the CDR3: TGTGCCAGCAGCCCCGGGACAGCCGCCTTAAGGATCAATTCACCCCTCCACTTT.

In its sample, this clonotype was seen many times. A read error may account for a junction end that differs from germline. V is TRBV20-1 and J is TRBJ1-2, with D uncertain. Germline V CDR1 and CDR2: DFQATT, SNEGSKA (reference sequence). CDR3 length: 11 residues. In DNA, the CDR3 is TGCAGTGCTAGAGATAGGGAGGTGGGGATCTTC. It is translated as CSARDREVGIF.

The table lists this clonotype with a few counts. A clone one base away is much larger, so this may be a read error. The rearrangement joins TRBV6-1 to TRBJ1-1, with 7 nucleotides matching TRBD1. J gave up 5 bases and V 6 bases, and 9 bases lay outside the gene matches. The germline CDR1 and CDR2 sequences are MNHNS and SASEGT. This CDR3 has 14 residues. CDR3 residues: CASRTQGGRTEAFF. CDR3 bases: TGTGCCAGCAGAACCCAGGGGGGGCGGACTGAAGCTTTCTTT.

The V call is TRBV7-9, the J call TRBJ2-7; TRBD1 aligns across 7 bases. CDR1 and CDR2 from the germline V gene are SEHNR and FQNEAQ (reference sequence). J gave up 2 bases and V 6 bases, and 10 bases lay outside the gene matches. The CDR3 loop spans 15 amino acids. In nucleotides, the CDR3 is TGTGCCAGCAGAAAAGGGACAGCAGGTACCTACGAGCAGTACTTC. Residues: CASRKGTAGTYEQYF.

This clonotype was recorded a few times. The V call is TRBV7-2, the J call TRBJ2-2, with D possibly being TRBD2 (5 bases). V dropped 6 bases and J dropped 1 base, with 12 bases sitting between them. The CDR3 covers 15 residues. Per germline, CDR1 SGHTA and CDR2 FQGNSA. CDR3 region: CASRLSGENTGELFF. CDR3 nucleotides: TGTGCCAGCAGGTTGAGCGGAGAGAACACCGGGGAGCTGTTTTTT.